This T cell receptor beta chain was sequenced during a study of CD8 T cells in ankylosing spondylitis. This clonotype was seen a few times. Its antigen is unidentified. Germline CDR1 SGHTA, CDR2 FQGNSA. There are 14 residues in the CDR3. The ends were cut back, 0 bases at V and 2 bases at J, with 7 bases in the middle. Findings and caveats of the study: Roughly eight highly homologous variants made up a TCR beta motif that seemed to typify ankylosing spondylitis blood. Reportedly, significant enrichment of disease-linked clones occurred in matched ankylosing spondylitis synovial fluid.

For TCR beta, libraries came from quantitative 5'-RACE with molecular barcodes. TCRdb re-analysed the 5' RACE reads in MiXCR, keeping a single row per CDR3 protein. The profile covers some 30,000 distinct CDR3 sequences, with approximately 14% appearing a single time and 36% taken by the ten largest. Sequenced: blood. The origin of this receptor is a male donor with ankylosing spondylitis or in good health (not recorded which). This chain joins TRBV7-2 and TRBJ2-5; D gene ambiguous. The CDR3 is CASSLAIQQETQYF. The DNA of the CDR3 is TGTGCCAGCAGCTTAGCGATTCAACAAGAGACCCAGTACTTC.